The clone carrying this T cell receptor (beta chain) ranks as medium-sized. CDR1 is MNHEY and CDR2 is SVGAGI in the germline V gene. V lost 6 bases and J lost 5, with 7 bases in between. This CDR3 contains 12 residues. These data come from a study of CXCR3 chemokines and chemotherapy response in bladder cancer. One entry per CDR3 protein results from TCRdb running MiXCR on the PCR reads. The table includes about 8,900 distinct CDR3 sequences, roughly 23% detected once. The TCR was taken from a human donor with bladder cancer that did not respond to neoadjuvant chemotherapy. Sampling took place from a patient whose treatment included neoadjuvant chemotherapy. The J gene is TRBJ2-2, the V gene TRBV6-5; D uncertain. The CDR3 DNA reads TGTGCCAGCAGCCTTTTAACCGGGGAGCTGTTTTTT. The encoded protein is CASSLLTGELFF.